This T cell receptor (beta chain) was profiled in a study of response to subunit inactivated influenza vaccine. Findings and caveats of the study: The authors put forward the suggestion that each seasonal influenza vaccination may bring in only a limited number of new T cells.

The ends lost 3 bases at V and 7 bases at J; junction bases unmatched: 4. Germline loops: CDR1 DFQATT, CDR2 SNEGSKA (reference sequence). This CDR3 has 14 residues. TCRdb used MiXCR to reprocess the RT-PCR reads, holding one entry per CDR3 protein. The sample includes some 180,000 distinct CDR3 sequences, around 8.8% of them seen just once. This clonotype was found a few times. The antigen is unknown. This rearrangement joins TRBV20-1 to TRBJ1-6; 9 bases are a match to TRBD1. The source was non-naive T cells sorted from PBMCs, collected on the day of vaccination. This TCR came from a middle-aged man who received an inactivated influenza vaccine. This CDR3 reads CSASRDRENSPLHF. The CDR3 DNA reads as TGCAGTGCTAGCCGGGACAGGGAAAATTCACCCCTCCACTTT.